The clone carrying this T cell receptor (beta chain) was observed a single time. Its antigen is currently unknown. Sequencing used immunoSEQ multiplex PCR; TCRdb keeps in-frame clones, though not all of them. The sample carries some 140,000 clones, about nine tenths recorded once. These data come from a study of cytomegalovirus exposure and HLA in healthy donors. General observations from the study: Subsequent analysis of the approximately 110 validation repertoires found a tendency for first-cohort TCR clusters to co-occur. Cytomegalovirus association was assigned to 150 to 200 TCR beta chains.

The donors were part of the approximately 120-subject validation cohort, which stood apart from the approximately 630-subject first cohort. This CDR3 has 14 amino acids. Germline assignment: CDR1 MNHNS and CDR2 SASEGT. V was pared by 7 bases and J by 3 bases, with 5 bases of the junction left unmatched. The rearrangement joins TRBV6-1 to TRBJ1-2, with TRBD1 matching over 10 bases. The sequenced sample was PBMCs. This clonotype originated in a man between 18 and 29 years old in good health and CMV-seronegative. CDR3 nucleotide sequence: TGTGCCAGCATGAAGGGACAGGGGCACTATGGCTACACCTTC. Its protein is CASMKGQGHYGYTF.